Given below is one TCR beta chain in context. What it binds is not known. The data originate from a study of T cell repertoires in cytomegalovirus infection. Study-wide background: Public TCR beta signature analysis indicated the presence of both CMV infection and matching HLA type.

The germline V gene has CDR1 SGHNT and CDR2 YYREEE (reference sequence). V trimming: 4 bases; J trimming: 2 bases; junction bases outside the gene matches: 7. The CDR3 has 16 residues. Study-wide results and limits: Dominating the ex vivo response were TCR beta clonotypes that were CMV-specific and HLA-C-restricted. Using cumulative public TCR beta family frequency, the authors identified those who carried CMV together with the relevant HLA.

One entry per CDR3 protein, called by TCRdb with MiXCR from the reads. The repertoire holds about 740,000 distinct CDR3 sequences, with less than 40% as singletons. The sequencing input was PBMCs. The receptor was isolated from a human donor in good health (CMV status not recorded). Some clones in this sample may be carry-over from other donors' samples. This rearrangement joins TRBV5-4 to TRBJ2-5; the match to TRBD2 covers 11 bases. The CDR3 reads CASSPRASGGQETQYF. As DNA, the CDR3 is TGTGCCAGCAGCCCCCGCGCTAGCGGGGGGCAAGAGACCCAGTACTTC.